This TCR beta chain was recovered during a study of cytomegalovirus exposure and HLA in healthy donors. Details on this clone: Its cognate antigen is unknown.

Data came from immunoSEQ multiplex PCR; TCRdb stores just in-frame clones and leaves some out. The sample has about 280,000 clones; roughly 90% are singletons. Findings of the study overall: In vitro confirmation showed three CMV-associated chains to be CMV antigen specific.

Separation from the approximately 690-subject first cohort characterized the roughly 130-subject validation cohort, to which the donors belonged. The sequence was collected from a woman between 18 and 29 years old in good health and CMV-seronegative. The material sequenced was PBMCs.

This chain's CDR3 is CASSLEGGPSRVKQYF. CDR3 in DNA: TGTGCCAGCAGCTTAGAAGGGGGACCTAGCCGGGTCAAGCAGTACTTC. The J gene is TRBJ2-7, the V gene TRBV7-2, with D perhaps matching TRBD1 (6 bases). The CDR3 is made up of 16 amino acids. V was pared by 1 base and J by 8 bases, with 21 bases between. From germline, CDR1 is SGHTA and CDR2 FQGNSA.